The present entry profiles one TCR beta chain with its context. The antigen is unknown. The treatment was: roughly 20 received Ad26.COV2.S at low or high dose, single or two shots; 5 received placebo; per-sample allocation not given. Samples came from day 63 after the first vaccine or placebo injection. Boston supplied an adult donor aged 18-55 years. The method was immunoSEQ multiplex PCR; TCRdb's version includes in-frame clones alone and lacks a portion of them. The table shows some 480,000 clones, with roughly 89% occurring only once. Germline V CDR1 and CDR2: MDHEN, SYDVKM. Between the trimmed V and J ends, which lost 6 bases and 5 bases, there was a span of 17 bases. This CDR3 has 15 amino acids. The sample comes from a study of Ad26.COV2.S vaccination and SARS-CoV-2 variants. Study at large: Trial arm assignment for the donor was COV1001 Ad26.COV2.S. Intramuscular Ad26.COV2.S at 5x10^10 or 1x10^11 viral particles. General observations from the study: People given the vaccine had a wider spike-specific TCR breadth than placebo recipients did.

This sequence joins TRBV28 and TRBJ1-5, with D perhaps TRBD1 (6 bases). The sample here was peripheral blood, taken in a trial of Ad26.COV2.S vaccine versus placebo. This receptor was identified in a person aged 18-65 years who received the Ad26.COV2.S COVID-19 vaccine or a placebo. CDR3 region: CASRAETGPHQPQHF. CDR3 bases: TGTGCCAGCAGAGCGGAAACAGGGCCCCATCAGCCCCAGCATTTT.